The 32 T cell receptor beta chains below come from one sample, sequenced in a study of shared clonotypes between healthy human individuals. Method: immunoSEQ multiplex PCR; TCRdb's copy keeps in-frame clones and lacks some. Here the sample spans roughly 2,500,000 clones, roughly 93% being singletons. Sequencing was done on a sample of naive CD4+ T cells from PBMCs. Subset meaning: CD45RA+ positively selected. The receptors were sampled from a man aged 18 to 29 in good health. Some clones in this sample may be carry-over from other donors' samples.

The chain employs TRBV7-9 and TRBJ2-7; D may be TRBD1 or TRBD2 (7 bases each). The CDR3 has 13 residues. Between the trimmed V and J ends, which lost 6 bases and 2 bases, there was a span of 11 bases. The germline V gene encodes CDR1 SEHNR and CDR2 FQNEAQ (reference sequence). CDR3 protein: CASRTGTTYEQYF. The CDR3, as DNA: TGTGCCAGCAGGACAGGGACTACCTACGAGCAGTACTTC.

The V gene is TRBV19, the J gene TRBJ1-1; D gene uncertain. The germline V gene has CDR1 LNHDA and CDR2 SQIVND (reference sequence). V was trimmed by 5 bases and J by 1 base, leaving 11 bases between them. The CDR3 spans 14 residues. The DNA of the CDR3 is TGTGCCAGTAGTTTTTTTCCAGGGAACACTGAAGCTTTCTTT. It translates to CASSFFPGNTEAFF.

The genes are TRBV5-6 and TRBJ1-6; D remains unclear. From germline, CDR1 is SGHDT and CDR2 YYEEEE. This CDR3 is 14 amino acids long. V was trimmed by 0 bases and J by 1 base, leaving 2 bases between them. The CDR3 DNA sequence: TGTGCCAGCAGCTTGGAATCCTATAATTCACCCCTCCACTTT. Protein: CASSLESYNSPLHF.

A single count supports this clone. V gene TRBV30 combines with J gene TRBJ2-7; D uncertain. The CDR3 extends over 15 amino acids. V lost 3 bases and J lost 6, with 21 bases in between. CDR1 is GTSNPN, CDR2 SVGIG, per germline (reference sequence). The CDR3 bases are TGTGCCTGGAGCGGAAACCGCTTCGGCCACGCCGAGCAGTACTTC. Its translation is CAWSGNRFGHAEQYF.

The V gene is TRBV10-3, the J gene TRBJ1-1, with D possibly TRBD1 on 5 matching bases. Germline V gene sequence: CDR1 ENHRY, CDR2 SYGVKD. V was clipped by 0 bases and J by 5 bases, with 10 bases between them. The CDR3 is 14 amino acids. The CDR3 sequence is CAISESTGRTEAFF. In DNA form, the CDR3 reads TGTGCCATCAGTGAGTCTACGGGGCGGACTGAAGCTTTCTTT.

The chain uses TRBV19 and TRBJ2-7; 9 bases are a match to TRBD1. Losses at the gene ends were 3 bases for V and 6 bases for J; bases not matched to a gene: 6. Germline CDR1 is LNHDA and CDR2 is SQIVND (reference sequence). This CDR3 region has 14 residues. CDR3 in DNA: TGTGCCAGTAGTATTCCGGGACAGGGTTCCGAGCAGTACTTC. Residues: CASSIPGQGSEQYF.

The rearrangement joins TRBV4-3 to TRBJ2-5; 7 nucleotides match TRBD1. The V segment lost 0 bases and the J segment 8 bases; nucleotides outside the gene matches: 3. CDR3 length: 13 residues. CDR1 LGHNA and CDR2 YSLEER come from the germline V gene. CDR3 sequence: CASSQDYRGTQYF. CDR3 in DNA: TGCGCCAGCAGCCAAGATTACAGGGGAACCCAGTACTTC.

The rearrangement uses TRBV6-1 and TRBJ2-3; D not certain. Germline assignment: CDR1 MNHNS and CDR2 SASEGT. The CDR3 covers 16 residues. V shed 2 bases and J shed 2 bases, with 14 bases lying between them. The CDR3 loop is CASSEFGVSTTDTQYF. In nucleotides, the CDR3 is TGTGCCAGCAGTGAATTTGGAGTATCGACCACAGATACGCAGTATTTT.

The CDR3, as DNA: TGTGCCTGGGACCGAAGCCGAGGACGTATGGGCGAGCAGTACTTC. Protein: CAWDRSRGRMGEQYF. The V gene is TRBV30, the J gene TRBJ2-7; unclear D gene. CDR3 length: 15 amino acids. Germline CDR1 GTSNPN, CDR2 SVGIG (reference sequence). V was pared by 5 bases and J by 6 bases, with 23 bases between.

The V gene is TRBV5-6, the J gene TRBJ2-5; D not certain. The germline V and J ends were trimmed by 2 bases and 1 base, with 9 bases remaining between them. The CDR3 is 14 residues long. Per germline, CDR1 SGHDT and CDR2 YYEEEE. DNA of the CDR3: TGTGCCAGCAGCTTCCGTGGCAGCCAAGAGACCCAGTACTTC. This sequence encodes CASSFRGSQETQYF.

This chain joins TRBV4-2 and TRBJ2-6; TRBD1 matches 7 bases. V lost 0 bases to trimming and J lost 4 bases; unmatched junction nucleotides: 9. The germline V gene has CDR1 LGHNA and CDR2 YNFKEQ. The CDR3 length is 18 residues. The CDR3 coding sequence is TGTGCCAGCAGCCAAGATGGGGCAGGGGGAATAGGGGCCAACGTCCTGACTTTC. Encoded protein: CASSQDGAGGIGANVLTF.

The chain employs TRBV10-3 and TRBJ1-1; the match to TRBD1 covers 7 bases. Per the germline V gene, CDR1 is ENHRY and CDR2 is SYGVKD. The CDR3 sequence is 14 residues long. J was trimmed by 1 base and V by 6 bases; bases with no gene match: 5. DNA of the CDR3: TGTGCCATCAGGGCCGACAGGGAGAACACTGAAGCTTTCTTT. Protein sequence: CAIRADRENTEAFF.

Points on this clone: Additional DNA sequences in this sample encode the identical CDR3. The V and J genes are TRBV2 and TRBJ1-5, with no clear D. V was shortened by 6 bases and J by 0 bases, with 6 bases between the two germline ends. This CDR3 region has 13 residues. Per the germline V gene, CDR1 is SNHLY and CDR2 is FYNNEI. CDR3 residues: CASRRDSNQPQHF. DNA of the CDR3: TGTGCCAGCAGGAGGGATAGCAATCAGCCCCAGCATTTT.

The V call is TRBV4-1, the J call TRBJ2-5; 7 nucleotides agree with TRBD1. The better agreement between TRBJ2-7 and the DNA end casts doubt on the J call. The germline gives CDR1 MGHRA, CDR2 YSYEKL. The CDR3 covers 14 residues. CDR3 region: CASSPDRRTYEQYF. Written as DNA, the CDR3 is TGCGCCAGCAGCCCGGACAGGAGAACCTACGAGCAGTACTTC.

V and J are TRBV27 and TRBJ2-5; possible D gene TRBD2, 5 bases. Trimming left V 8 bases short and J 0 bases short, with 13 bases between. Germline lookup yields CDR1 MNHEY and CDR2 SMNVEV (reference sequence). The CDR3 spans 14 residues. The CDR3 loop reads CASGRTGNQETQYF. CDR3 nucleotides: TGTGCCAGCGGTCGGACCGGGAACCAAGAGACCCAGTACTTC.

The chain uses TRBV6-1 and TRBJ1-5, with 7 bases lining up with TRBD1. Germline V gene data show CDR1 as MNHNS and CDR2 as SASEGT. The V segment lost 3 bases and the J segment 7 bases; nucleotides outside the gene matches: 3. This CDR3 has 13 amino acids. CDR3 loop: CASSETGKQPQHF. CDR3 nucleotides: TGTGCCAGCAGTGAGACAGGGAAGCAGCCCCAGCATTTT.

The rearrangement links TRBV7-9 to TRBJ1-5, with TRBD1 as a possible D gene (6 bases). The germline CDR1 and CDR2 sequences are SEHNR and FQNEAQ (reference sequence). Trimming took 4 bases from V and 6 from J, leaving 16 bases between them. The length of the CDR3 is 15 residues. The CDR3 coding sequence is TGTGCCAGCAGCTCTAACAGGGAAGGGGGTCAGCCCCAGCATTTT. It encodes CASSSNREGGQPQHF.

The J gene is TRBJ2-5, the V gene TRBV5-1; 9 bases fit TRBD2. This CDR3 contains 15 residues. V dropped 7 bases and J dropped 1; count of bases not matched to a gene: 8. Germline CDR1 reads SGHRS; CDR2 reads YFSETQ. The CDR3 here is CASRSLAGTQETQYF. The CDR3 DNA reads TGCGCCAGCCGAAGCCTAGCGGGAACCCAAGAGACCCAGTACTTC.

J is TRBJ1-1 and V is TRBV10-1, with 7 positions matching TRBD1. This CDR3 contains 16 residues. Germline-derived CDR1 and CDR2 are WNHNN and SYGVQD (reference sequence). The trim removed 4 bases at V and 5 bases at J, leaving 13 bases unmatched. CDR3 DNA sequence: TGCGCCAGCAGTGTCGACAGGGCCTTAACGAGTACTGAAGCTTTCTTT. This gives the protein CASSVDRALTSTEAFF.

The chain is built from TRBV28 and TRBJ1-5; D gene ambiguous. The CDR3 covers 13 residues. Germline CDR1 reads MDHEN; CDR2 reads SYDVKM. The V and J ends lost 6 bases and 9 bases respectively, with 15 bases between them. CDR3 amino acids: CASSLVPRGPQHF. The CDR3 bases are TGTGCCAGCAGCTTGGTCCCGAGAGGGCCCCAGCATTTT.

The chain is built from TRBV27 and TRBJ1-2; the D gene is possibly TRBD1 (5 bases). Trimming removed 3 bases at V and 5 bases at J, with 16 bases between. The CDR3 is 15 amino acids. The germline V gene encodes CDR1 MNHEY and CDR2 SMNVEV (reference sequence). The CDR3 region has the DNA TGTGCCAGCAGTTTCGACGGCAGGAGGGGATATGGCTACACCTTC. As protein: CASSFDGRRGYGYTF.

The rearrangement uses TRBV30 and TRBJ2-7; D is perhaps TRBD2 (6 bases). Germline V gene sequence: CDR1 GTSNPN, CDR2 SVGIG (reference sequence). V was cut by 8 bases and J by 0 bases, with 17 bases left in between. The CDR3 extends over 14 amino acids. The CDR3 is CAGTTGDSSYEQYF. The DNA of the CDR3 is TGTGCCGGAACTACGGGGGATAGCTCCTACGAGCAGTACTTC.

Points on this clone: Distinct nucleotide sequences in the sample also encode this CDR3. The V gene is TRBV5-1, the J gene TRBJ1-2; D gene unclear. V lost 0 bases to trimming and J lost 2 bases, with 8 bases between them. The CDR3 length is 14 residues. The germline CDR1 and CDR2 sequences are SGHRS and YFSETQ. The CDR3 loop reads CASSLEQPNYGYTF. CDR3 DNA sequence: TGCGCCAGCAGCTTGGAACAGCCGAACTATGGCTACACCTTC.

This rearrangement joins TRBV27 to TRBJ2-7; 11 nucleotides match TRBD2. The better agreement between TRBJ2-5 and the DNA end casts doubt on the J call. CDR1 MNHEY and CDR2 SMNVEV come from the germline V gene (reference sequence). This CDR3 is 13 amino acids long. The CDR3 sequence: CASSPGTSGTQYF. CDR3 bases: TGTGCCAGCAGCCCCGGGACTAGCGGGACCCAGTACTTC.

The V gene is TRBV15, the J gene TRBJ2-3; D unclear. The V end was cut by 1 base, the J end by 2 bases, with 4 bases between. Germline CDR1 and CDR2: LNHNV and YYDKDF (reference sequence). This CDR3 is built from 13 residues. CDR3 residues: CATSRGNTDTQYF. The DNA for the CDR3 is TGTGCCACCAGCAGAGGCAACACAGATACGCAGTATTTT.

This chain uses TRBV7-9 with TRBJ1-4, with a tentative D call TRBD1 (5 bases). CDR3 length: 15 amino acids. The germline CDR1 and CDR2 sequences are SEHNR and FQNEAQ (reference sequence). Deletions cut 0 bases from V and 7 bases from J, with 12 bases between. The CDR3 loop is CASSLALGGGEKLFF. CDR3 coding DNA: TGTGCCAGCAGCTTAGCGCTCGGGGGTGGTGAAAAACTGTTTTTT.

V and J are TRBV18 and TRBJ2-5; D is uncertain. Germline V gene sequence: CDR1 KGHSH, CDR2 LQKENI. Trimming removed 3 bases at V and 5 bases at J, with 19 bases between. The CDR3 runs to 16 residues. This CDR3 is CASSPKQRALGETQYF. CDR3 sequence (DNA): TGTGCCAGCTCACCCAAACAACGGGCCCTTGGGGAGACCCAGTACTTC. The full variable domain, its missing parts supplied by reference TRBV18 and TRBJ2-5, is NAGVMQNPRHLVRRRGQEARLRCSPMKGHSHVYWYRQLPEEGLKFMVYLQKENIIDESGMPKERFSAEFPKEGPSILRIQQVVRGDSAAYFCASSPKQRALGETQYFGPGTRLLVL.

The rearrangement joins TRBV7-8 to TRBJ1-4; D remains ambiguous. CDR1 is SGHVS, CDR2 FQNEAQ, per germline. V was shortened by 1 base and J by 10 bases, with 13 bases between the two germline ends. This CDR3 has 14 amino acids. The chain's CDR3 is CASSLDRLFGKLFF. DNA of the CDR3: TGTGCCAGCAGCTTAGACCGACTCTTCGGAAAACTGTTTTTT.

CDR3 DNA sequence: TGTGCCAGCAGTTACTCAGGAGGGACCTATGGCTACACCTTC. Protein sequence: CASSYSGGTYGYTF. The chain uses TRBV6-5 and TRBJ1-2; possibly TRBD1 for D (5 bases). The V gene's germline CDR1 is MNHEY and CDR2 SVGAGI. This CDR3 has 14 residues. With 0 bases removed from V and 4 bases from J, the gap between germline ends came to 9 bases.

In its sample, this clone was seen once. Written as DNA, the CDR3 is TGTGCCAGCAGCATCGGACAGGGGGCTTATAGCGAGCAGTACTTC. Its translation is CASSIGQGAYSEQYF. The rearrangement uses TRBV2 and TRBJ2-7; 11 nucleotides line up with TRBD1. The ends lost 6 bases at V and 6 bases at J; junction bases unmatched: 10. The germline V gene has CDR1 SNHLY and CDR2 FYNNEI. This CDR3 has 15 residues.

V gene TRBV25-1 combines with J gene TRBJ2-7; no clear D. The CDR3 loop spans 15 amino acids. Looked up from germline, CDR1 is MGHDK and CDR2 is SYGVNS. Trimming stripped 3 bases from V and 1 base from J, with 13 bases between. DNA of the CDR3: TGTGCCAGCAGTGATCGTACCTATGGATCCTACGAGCAGTACTTC. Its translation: CASSDRTYGSYEQYF.

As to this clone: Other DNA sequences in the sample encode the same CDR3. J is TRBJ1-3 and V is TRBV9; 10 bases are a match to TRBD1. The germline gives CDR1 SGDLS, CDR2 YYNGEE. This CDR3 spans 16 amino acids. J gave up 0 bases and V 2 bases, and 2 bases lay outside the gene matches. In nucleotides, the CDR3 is TGTGCCAGCAGCGTGGGGACAGGGGCCTCTGGAAACACCATATATTTT. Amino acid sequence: CASSVGTGASGNTIYF. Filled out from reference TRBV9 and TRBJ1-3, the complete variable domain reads DSGVTQTPKHLITATGQRVTLRCSPRSGDLSVYWYQQSLDQGLQFLIQYYNGEERAKGNILERFSAQQFPDLHSELNLSSLELGDSALYFCASSVGTGASGNTIYFGEGSWLTVV.